This paragraph covers one TCR beta chain sequence. Its matching antigen is unknown. This sample was taken from a study of a mutant IDH1 vaccine in newly diagnosed glioma. Study details: Treated patients comprised approximately 60% males and about 40% females, mean age about 40 years.

Study-wide points: With respect to changes in top peripheral T cell clonotypes, pseudoprogression seemed unrelated. Most patients, 85% to 95%, showed vaccine-induced immune responses.

Specified time point: baseline, week 1 (first vaccination visit). Stated treatment: pre-vaccination baseline after standard-of-care therapy. Clones were sequenced by immunoSEQ multiplex PCR, and TCRdb holds only the in-frame ones, with some missing. Counted here are tens of thousands of clones, 60% to 85% occurring once; the ten biggest clones make up 1.5% to 2%. The source material was PBMCs, sampled from a glioma patient treated with radiotherapy, temozolomide or both. This sequence was found in a woman between 40 and 55 years old with glioma.

The CDR3 coding sequence is TGTGCCAGCACCCGAATTGGGGGGGCCGATTCACCCCTCCACTTT. Translating gives CASTRIGGADSPLHF. The chain is built from TRBV7-9 and TRBJ1-6, with D maybe TRBD1 (6 bases). This CDR3 region has 15 residues. The V end lost 7 bases, the J end lost 8 bases, and 18 bases lay between the germline ends. CDR1 SEHNR and CDR2 FQNEAQ come from the germline V gene (reference sequence).